Sequencing of this T cell receptor beta chain was carried out in a study of cytomegalovirus exposure and HLA in healthy donors. About the study: The roughly 700 first-cohort repertoires shared a platform with the 130 or so validation repertoires, as reported in a later analysis. Study-wide results and limits: The tendency of first-cohort TCR clusters to co-occur in the approximately 120 validation repertoires was identified by a subsequent analysis. In vitro experiments confirmed that three CMV-associated chains were specific for CMV antigens.

The study drew the donors from its 120-subject validation cohort, separate from the roughly 670-subject first cohort. Produced via immunoSEQ multiplex PCR; TCRdb's table is partial and in-frame only. Of over 85,000 clones detected, approximately 95% appear once; the ten largest clones hold approximately 1%. Trimming at V came to 1 base and at J to 2 bases, leaving 1 base not matched to a gene. Germline V lookup: CDR1 SGHTA, CDR2 FQGNSA. The CDR3 contains 16 residues. To note about this clone: Its antigen remains unknown.

The source is a woman under 30 in good health and CMV-seronegative. J is TRBJ2-3 and V is TRBV7-2; 12 bases agree with TRBD2. The sample was PBMCs. This CDR3 is CASSLGTSGTTDTQYF. CDR3 sequence (DNA): TGTGCCAGCAGCTTAGGGACTAGCGGGACCACAGATACGCAGTATTTT.